The clone carrying this TCR beta chain was detected only a few times. The data were obtained in a study of blood T cell repertoires in COVID-19. Across the whole study: Acute and convalescent COVID-19 samples came from the United States, Italy and Spain. PBMCs, B-cell-depleted T cells, or T cells were the source of the cDNA or gDNA that made up the material.

Methods used by the authors: Amplification of reference gene primers was used by the study to estimate nucleated cell counts. The table came from immunoSEQ multiplex PCR; TCRdb's copy has only in-frame clones and leaves some out. For V, J and clone size, that table is used; D and trimming come from the DNA. The data hold under 40,000 clones, with approximately 81% observed a single time. Germline assignment: CDR1 SGHRS and CDR2 YFSETQ. Trimming removed 4 bases from V and 3 bases from J, with 13 bases in between. The CDR3 has 15 amino acids. The origin of this receptor is a human donor with acute or convalescent COVID-19. The donor label of this sample is uncertain. The sample consisted of peripheral blood. The V gene is TRBV5-1, the J gene TRBJ1-4; D call uncertain. The DNA for the CDR3 is TGCGCCAGCAGCCCTCGAGGGAATGCTAATGAAAAACTGTTTTTT. Its protein product is CASSPRGNANEKLFF.